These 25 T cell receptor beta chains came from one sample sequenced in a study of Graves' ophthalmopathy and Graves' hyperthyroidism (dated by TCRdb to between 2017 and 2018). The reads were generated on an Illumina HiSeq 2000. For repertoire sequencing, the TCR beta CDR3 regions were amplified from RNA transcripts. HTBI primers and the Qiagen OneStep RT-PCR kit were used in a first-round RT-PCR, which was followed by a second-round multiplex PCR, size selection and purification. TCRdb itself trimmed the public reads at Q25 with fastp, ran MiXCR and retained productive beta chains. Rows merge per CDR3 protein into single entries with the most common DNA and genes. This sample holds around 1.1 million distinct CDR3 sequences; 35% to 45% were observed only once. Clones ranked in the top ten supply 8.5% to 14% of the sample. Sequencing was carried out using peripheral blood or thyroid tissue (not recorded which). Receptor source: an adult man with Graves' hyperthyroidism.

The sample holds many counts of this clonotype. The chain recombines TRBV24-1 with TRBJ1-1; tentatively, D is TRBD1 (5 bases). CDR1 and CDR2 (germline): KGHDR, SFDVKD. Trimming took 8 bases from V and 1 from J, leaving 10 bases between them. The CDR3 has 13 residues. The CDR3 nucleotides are TGTGCCACCATGAAGGGGCAGAACACTGAAGCTTTCTTT. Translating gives CATMKGQNTEAFF.

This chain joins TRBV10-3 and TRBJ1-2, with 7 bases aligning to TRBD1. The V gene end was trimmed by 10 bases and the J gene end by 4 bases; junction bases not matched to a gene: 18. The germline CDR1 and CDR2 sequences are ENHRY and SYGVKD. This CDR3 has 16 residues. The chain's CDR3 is CASNLPGTVAPYGYTF. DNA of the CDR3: TGTGCCAGCAACCTACCCGGGACAGTCGCCCCCTATGGCTACACCTTC.

The CDR3 sequence: CASSYGDLTGELFF. CDR3 in DNA: TGTGCCAGCAGTTACGGGGACCTCACCGGGGAGCTGTTTTTT. The V and J genes are TRBV6-5 and TRBJ2-2; D is tentatively TRBD1 or TRBD2 (5 bases each). Trimming cost V 2 bases and J 4 bases, with 8 bases left between them. The CDR3 has 14 amino acids. Germline V gene data show CDR1 as MNHEY and CDR2 as SVGAGI.

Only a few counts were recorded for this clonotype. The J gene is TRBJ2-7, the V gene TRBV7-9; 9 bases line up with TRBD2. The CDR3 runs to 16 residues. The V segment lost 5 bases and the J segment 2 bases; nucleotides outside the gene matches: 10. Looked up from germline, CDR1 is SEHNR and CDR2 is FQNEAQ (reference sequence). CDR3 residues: CASSHGGAGGPYEQYF. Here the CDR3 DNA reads TGTGCCAGCAGCCACGGAGGGGCGGGAGGGCCCTACGAGCAGTACTTC.

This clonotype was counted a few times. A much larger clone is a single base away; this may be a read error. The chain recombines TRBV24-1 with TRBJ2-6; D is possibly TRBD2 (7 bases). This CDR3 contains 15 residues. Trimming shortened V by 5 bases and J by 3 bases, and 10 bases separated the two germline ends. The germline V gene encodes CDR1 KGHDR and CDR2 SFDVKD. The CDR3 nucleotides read TGTGCCACCAGTGGGGAGGGGGTTGGGGCCAACGTCCTGACTTTC. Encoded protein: CATSGEGVGANVLTF.

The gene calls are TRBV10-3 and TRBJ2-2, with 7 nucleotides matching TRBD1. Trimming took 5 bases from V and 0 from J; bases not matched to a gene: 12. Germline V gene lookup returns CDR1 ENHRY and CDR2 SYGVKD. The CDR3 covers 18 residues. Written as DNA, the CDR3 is TGTGCCATCAGTCCTCGTCCCGGGACAGAAGCGAACACCGGGGAGCTGTTTTTT. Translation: CAISPRPGTEANTGELFF.

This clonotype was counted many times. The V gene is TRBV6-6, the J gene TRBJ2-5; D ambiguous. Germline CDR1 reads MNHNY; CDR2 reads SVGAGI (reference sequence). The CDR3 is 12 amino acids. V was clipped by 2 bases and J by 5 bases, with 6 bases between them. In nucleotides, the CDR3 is TGTGCCAGCAGTTACACTCTGGAGACCCAGTACTTC. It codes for CASSYTLETQYF.

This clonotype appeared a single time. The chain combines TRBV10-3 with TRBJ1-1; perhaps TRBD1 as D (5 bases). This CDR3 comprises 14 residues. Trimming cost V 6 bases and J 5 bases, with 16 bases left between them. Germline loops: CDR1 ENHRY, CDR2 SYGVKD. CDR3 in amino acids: CAIRGDSTGTEAFF. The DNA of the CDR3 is TGTGCCATCAGGGGGGACTCTACTGGGACTGAAGCTTTCTTT.

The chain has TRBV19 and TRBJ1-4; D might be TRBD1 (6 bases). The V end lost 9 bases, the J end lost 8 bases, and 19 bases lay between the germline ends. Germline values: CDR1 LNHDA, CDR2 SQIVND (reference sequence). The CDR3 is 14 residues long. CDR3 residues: CASTTPEGVEKLFF. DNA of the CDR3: TGTGCCAGCACCACGCCCGAGGGGGTGGAAAAACTGTTTTTT.

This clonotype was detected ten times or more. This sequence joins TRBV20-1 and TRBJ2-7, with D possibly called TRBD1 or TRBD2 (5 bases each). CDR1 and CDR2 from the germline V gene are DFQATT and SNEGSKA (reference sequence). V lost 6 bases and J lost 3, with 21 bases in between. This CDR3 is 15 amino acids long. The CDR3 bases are TGCAGTGCCGCCGCCGGGACCAGGGCCGGCTACGAGCAGTACTTC. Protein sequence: CSAAAGTRAGYEQYF.

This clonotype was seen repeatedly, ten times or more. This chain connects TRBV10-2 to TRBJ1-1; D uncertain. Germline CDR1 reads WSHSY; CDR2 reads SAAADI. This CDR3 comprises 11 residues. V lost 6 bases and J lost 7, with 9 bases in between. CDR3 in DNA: TGCGCCAGCAGAATCAGCGGTGAAGCTTTCTTT. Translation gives CASRISGEAFF.

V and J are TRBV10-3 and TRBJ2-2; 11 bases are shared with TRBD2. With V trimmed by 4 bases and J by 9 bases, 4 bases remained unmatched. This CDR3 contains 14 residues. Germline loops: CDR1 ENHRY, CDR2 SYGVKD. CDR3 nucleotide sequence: TGTGCCATCAGTGGGACTAGCGGGCTGAGGGAGCTGTTTTTT. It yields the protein CAISGTSGLRELFF.

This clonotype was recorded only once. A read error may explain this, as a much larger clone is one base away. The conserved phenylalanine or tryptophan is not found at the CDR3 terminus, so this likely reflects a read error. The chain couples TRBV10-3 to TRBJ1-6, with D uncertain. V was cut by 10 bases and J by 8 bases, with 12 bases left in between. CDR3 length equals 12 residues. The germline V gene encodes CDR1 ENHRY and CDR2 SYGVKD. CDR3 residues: CASTGGDSPLHL. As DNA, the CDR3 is TGTGCCAGCACCGGCGGGGATTCACCCCTCCACCTT.

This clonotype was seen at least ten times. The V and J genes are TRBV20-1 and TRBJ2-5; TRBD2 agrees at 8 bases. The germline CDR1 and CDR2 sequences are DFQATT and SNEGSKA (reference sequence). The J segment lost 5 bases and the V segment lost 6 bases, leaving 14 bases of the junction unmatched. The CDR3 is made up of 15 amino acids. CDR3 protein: CSASHERGIGETQYF. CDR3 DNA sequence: TGCAGTGCGAGTCACGAGCGGGGGATAGGGGAGACCCAGTACTTC.

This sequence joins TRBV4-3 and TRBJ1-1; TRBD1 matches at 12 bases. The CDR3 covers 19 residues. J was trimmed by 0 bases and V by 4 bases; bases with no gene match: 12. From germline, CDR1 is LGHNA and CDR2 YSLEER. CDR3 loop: CASSPGWGTGGRLNTEAFF. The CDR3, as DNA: TGCGCCAGCAGCCCCGGATGGGGGACAGGGGGCCGATTGAACACTGAAGCTTTCTTT.

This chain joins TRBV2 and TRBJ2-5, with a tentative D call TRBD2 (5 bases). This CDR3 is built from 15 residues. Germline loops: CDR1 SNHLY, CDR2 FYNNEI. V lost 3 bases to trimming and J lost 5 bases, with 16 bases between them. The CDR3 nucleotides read TGTGCCAGCAGTGAGTTGGAGGACCCCGCGGAGACCCAGTACTTC. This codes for CASSELEDPAETQYF. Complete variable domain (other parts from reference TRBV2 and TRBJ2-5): EPEVTQTPSHQVTQMGQEVILRCVPISNHLYFYWYRQILGQKVEFLVSFYNNEISEKSEIFDDQFSVERPDGSNFTLKIRSTKLEDSAMYFCASSELEDPAETQYFGPGTRLLVL.

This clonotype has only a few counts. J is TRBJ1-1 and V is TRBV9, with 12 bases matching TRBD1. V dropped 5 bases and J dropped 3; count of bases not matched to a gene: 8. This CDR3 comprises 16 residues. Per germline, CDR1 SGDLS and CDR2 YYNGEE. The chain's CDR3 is CASSQTGTGGYTEAFF. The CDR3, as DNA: TGTGCCAGCAGTCAAACCGGGACAGGGGGCTACACTGAAGCTTTCTTT.

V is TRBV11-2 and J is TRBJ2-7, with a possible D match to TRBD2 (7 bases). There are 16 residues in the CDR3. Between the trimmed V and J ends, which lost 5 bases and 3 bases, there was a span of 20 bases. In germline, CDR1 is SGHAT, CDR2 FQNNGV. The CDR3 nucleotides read TGTGCCAGCAGCCTAAGGGGGGGGAGAGACGACTACGAGCAGTACTTC. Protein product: CASSLRGGRDDYEQYF.

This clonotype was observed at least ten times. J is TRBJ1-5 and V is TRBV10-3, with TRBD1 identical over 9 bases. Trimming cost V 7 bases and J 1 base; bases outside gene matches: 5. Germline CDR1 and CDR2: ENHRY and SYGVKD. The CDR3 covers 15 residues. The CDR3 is CAIKADRGSNQPQHF. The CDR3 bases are TGTGCCATCAAAGCGGACAGGGGCAGCAATCAGCCCCAGCATTTT.

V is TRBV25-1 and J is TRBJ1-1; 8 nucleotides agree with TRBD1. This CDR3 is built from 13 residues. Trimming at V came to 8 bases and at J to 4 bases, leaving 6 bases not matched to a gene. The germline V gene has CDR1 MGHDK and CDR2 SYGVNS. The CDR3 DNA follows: TGTGCCAGCTGGGGACAGGTTGGCACTGAAGCTTTCTTT. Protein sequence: CASWGQVGTEAFF.

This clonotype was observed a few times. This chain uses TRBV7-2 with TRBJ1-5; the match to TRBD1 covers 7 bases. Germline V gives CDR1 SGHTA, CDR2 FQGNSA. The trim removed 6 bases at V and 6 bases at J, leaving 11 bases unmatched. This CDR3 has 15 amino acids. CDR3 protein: CASSRTTGEGQPQHF. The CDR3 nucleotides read TGTGCCAGCAGTCGCACCACAGGGGAGGGTCAGCCCCAGCATTTT.

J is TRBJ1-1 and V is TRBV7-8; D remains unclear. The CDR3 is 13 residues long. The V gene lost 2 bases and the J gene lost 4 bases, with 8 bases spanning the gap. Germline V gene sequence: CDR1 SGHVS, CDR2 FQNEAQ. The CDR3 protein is CASSLWVCTEAFF. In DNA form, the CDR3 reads TGTGCCAGCAGCTTATGGGTTTGCACTGAAGCTTTCTTT.

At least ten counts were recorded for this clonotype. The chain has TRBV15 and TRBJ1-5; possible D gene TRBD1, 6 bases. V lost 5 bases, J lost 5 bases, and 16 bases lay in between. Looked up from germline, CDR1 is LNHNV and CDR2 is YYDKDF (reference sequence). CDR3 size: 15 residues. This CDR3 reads CATSLARGGHQPQHF. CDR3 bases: TGTGCCACCAGCCTTGCCAGGGGCGGGCATCAGCCCCAGCATTTT.

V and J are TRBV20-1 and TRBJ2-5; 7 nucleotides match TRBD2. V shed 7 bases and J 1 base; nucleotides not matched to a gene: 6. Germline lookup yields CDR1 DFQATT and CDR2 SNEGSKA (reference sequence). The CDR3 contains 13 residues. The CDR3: CSGQAGPQETQYF. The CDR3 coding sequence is TGCAGTGGCCAAGCGGGACCCCAAGAGACCCAGTACTTC.

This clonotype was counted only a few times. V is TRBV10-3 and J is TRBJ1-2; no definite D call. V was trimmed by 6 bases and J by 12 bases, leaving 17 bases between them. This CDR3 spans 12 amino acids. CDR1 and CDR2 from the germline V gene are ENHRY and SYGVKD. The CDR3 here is CAIRVTASGNTF. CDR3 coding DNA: TGTGCCATCAGGGTCACAGCCTCTGGAAACACCTTC.